Below are 8 T cell receptor beta chains sequenced from a single sample in a study of cytomegalovirus exposure and HLA in healthy donors. PCR involved 60 Vbeta and 13 Jbeta primers. TCRdb keeps only in-frame clones here, not all; method: immunoSEQ multiplex PCR. The table shows about 140,000 clones, with around 80% occurring only once. The specimen sequenced was PBMCs. These receptors were obtained from a man aged 35-49 years in good health and CMV-seronegative.

This chain connects TRBV5-1 to TRBJ1-1; D is perhaps TRBD1 (6 bases). The germline gives CDR1 SGHRS, CDR2 YFSETQ. The CDR3 sequence is 16 residues long. V gave up 4 bases and J gave up 4 bases, with 20 bases separating them. In nucleotides, the CDR3 is TGCGCCAGCAGCCAGGGGAAGCCGGGGTTGGGCACTGAAGCTTTCTTT. It translates to CASSQGKPGLGTEAFF.

The chain links TRBV7-9 to TRBJ2-7; the match to TRBD1 covers 12 bases. Germline lookup yields CDR1 SEHNR and CDR2 FQNEAQ (reference sequence). The CDR3 consists of 14 residues. Losses at the gene ends were 8 bases for V and 7 bases for J; bases not matched to a gene: 9. CDR3 DNA sequence: TGTGCCAGCTTAGGGACAGGGGGCCCATGGGAGCAGTACTTC. Its protein product is CASLGTGGPWEQYF.

This clone was found many times. J is TRBJ2-2 and V is TRBV4-3; possibly TRBD2 for D (6 bases). Per germline, CDR1 LGHNA and CDR2 YSLEER. The CDR3 runs to 15 residues. V lost 1 base, J lost 8 bases, and 14 bases lay in between. CDR3: CASSQGFTGEGELFF. The CDR3, as DNA: TGCGCCAGCAGCCAAGGTTTTACGGGGGAGGGGGAGCTGTTTTTT.

This clone was detected only a few times. This chain uses TRBV6-5 with TRBJ1-2, with D tentatively TRBD1 (6 bases). Germline values: CDR1 MNHEY, CDR2 SVGAGI. CDR3 length equals 14 residues. The V and J ends lost 5 bases and 5 bases respectively, with 15 bases between them. Here the CDR3 reads CASSPQGYRYGYTF. CDR3 DNA sequence: TGTGCCAGCAGTCCACAGGGTTATCGGTATGGCTACACCTTC.

This rearrangement joins TRBV2 to TRBJ2-7, with D perhaps matching TRBD2 (6 bases). CDR3 size: 15 residues. The germline V gene encodes CDR1 SNHLY and CDR2 FYNNEI. Trimming pared 5 bases from V and 0 bases from J, leaving 14 bases between. DNA of the CDR3: TGTGCCAGCAGTCTCCGGGACGGGAGCTCCTACGAGCAGTACTTC. It specifies CASSLRDGSSYEQYF. Based on the CDR3 plus reference TRBV2 and TRBJ2-7, the full variable domain is EPEVTQTPSHQVTQMGQEVILRCVPISNHLYFYWYRQILGQKVEFLVSFYNNEISEKSEIFDDQFSVERPDGSNFTLKIRSTKLEDSAMYFCASSLRDGSSYEQYFGPGTRLTVT.

The chain employs TRBV5-4 and TRBJ2-2; perhaps TRBD1 as D (5 bases). CDR1 SGHNT and CDR2 YYREEE come from the germline V gene (reference sequence). Trimming removed 3 bases from V and 0 bases from J, with 9 bases in between. This CDR3 is built from 15 residues. CDR3 DNA sequence: TGTGCCAGCAGCTCAGGACAATCGAACACCGGGGAGCTGTTTTTT. It yields the protein CASSSGQSNTGELFF.

The gene calls are TRBV25-1 and TRBJ1-1; 9 bases are a match to TRBD1. The CDR3 is 13 amino acids. Looked up from germline, CDR1 is MGHDK and CDR2 is SYGVNS. Losses at the gene ends were 8 bases for V and 5 bases for J; bases not matched to a gene: 6. DNA of the CDR3: TGTGCCAGCCTTGACAGGGGGAGGACTGAAGCTTTCTTT. This sequence encodes CASLDRGRTEAFF.

V is TRBV5-1 and J is TRBJ1-4, with unresolved D. V dropped 4 bases and J dropped 0 bases, with 7 bases sitting between them. This CDR3 is built from 14 residues. The germline CDR1 and CDR2 sequences are SGHRS and YFSETQ. CDR3 region: CASSPTATNEKLFF. The CDR3 DNA reads as TGCGCCAGCAGCCCTACAGCAACTAATGAAAAACTGTTTTTT.